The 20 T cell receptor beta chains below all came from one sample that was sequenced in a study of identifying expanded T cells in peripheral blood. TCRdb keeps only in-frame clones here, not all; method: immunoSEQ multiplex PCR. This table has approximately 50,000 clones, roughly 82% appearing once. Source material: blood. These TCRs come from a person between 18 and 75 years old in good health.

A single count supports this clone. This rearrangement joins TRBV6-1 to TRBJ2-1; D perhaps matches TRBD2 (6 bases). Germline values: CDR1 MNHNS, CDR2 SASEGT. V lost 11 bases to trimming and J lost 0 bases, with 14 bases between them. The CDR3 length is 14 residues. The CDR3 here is CAGGRGGSYNEQFF. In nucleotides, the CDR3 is TGTGCCGGAGGTAGGGGAGGCTCCTACAATGAGCAGTTCTTC.

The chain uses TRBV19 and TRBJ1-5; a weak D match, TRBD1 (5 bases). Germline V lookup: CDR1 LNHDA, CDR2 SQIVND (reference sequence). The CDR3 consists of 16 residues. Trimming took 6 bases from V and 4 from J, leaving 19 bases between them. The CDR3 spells CASSPLGGAGNQPQHF. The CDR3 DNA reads TGTGCCAGTAGCCCCCTGGGTGGGGCAGGGAATCAGCCCCAGCATTTT.

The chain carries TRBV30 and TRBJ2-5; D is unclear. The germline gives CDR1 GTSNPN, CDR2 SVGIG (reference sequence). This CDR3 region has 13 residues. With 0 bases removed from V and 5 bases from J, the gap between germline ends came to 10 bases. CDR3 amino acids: CAWSVLNTETQYF. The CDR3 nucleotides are TGTGCCTGGAGTGTACTTAACACGGAGACCCAGTACTTC.

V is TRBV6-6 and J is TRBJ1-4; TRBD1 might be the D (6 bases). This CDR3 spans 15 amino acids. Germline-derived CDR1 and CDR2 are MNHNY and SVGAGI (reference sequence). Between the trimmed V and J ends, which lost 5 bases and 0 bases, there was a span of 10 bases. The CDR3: CASSKGGATNEKLFF. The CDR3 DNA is TGTGCCAGCAGTAAGGGGGGTGCAACTAATGAAAAACTGTTTTTT.

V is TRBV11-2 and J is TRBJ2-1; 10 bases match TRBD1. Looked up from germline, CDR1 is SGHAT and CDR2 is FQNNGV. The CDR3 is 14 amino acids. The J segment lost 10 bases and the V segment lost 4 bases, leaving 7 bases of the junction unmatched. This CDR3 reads CASSSGTGVWEQFF. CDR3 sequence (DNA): TGTGCCAGCAGCTCCGGGACAGGGGTTTGGGAGCAGTTCTTC.

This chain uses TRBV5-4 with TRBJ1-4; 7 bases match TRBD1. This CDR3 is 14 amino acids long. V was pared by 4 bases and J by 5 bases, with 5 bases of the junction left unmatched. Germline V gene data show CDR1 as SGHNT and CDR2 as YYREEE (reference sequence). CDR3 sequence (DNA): TGTGCCAGCAGCCGATCGACAGGGAATGAAAAACTGTTTTTT. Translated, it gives CASSRSTGNEKLFF.

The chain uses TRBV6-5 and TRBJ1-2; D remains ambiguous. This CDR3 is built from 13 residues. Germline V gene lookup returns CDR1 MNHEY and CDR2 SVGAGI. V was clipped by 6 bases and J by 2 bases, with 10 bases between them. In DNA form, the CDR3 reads TGTGCCAGCAGAAAGGACGGAAACTATGGCTACACCTTC. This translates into CASRKDGNYGYTF.

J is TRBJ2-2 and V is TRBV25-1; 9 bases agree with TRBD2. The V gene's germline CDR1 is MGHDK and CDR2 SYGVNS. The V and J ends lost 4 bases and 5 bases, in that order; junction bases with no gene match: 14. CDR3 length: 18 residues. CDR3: CASSGPKGGRARTGELFF. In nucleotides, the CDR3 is TGTGCCAGCAGTGGGCCGAAAGGCGGGAGGGCCCGTACCGGGGAGCTGTTTTTT.

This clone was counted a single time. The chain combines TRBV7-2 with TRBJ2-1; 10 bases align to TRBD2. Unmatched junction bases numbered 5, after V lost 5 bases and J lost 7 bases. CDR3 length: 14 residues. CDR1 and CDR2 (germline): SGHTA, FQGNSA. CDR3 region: CASSQTSGTNEQFF. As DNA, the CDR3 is TGTGCCAGCAGCCAAACTAGCGGGACTAATGAGCAGTTCTTC.

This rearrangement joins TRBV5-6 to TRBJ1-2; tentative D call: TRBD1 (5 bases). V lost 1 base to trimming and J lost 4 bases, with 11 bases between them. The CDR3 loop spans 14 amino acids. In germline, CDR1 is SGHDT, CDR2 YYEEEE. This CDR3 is CASSLSGLGYGYTF. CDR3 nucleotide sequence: TGTGCCAGCAGCTTGTCGGGGCTAGGCTATGGCTACACCTTC.

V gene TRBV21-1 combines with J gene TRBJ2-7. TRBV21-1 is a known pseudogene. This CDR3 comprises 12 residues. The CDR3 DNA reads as TGTGCCAGCCCTCGCGGGCAGGGCGGGCAGTACGTC. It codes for CASPRGQGGQYV.

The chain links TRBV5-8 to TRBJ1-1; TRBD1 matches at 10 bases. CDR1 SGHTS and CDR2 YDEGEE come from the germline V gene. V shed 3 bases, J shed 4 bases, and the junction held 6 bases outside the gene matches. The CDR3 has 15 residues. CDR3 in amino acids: CASSSTGGVSTEAFF. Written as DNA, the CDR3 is TGTGCCAGCAGCTCGACAGGGGGCGTGAGCACTGAAGCTTTCTTT. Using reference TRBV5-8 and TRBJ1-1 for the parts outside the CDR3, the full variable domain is EAGVTQSPTHLIKTRGQQATLRCSPISGHTSVYWYQQALGLGLQFLLWYDEGEERNRGNFPPRFSGRQFPNYSSELNVNALELEDSALYLCASSSTGGVSTEAFFGQGTRLTVV.

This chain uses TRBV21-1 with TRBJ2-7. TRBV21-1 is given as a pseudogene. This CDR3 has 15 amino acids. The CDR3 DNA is TGTGCCAGCAGCAAAGGGCCAGGTGACTCCTACGAGCAGTACGTC. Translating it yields CASSKGPGDSYEQYV.

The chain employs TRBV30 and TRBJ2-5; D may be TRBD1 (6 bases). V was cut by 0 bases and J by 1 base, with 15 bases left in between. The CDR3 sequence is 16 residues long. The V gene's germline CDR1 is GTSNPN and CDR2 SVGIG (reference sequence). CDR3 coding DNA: TGTGCCTGGAGTGTACAGGGTCTTCCGGGCCAAGAGACCCAGTACTTC. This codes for CAWSVQGLPGQETQYF.

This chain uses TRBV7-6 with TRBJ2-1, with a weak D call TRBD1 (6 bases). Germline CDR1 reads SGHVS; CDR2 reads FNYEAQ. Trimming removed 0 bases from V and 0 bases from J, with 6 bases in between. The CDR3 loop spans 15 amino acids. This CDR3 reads CASSLADSSYNEQFF. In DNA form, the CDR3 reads TGTGCCAGCAGCTTAGCGGACAGCTCCTACAATGAGCAGTTCTTC.

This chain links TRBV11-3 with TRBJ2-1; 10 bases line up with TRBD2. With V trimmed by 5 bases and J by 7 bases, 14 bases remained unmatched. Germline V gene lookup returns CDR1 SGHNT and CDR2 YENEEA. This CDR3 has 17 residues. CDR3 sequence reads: CASSPFSSGSYLNEQFF. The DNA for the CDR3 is TGTGCCAGCAGCCCCTTCTCTAGCGGGAGTTATTTAAATGAGCAGTTCTTC.

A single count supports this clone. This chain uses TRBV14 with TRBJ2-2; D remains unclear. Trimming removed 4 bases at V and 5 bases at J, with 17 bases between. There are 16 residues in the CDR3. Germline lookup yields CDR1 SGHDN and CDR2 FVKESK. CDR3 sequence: CASSPRPGIGTGELFF. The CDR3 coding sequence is TGTGCCAGCAGCCCACGCCCGGGTATAGGAACCGGGGAGCTGTTTTTT.

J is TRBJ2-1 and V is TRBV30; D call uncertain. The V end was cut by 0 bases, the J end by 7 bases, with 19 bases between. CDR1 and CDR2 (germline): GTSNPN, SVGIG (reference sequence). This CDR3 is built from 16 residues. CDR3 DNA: TGTGCCTGGAGTGTACCCGTCAGAACTGGAAAGAATGAGCAGTTCTTC. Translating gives CAWSVPVRTGKNEQFF. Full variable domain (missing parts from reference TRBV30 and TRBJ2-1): SQTIHQWPATLVQPVGSPLSLECTVEGTSNPNLYWYRQAAGRGLQLLFYSVGIGQISSEVPQNLSASRPQDRQFILSSKKLLLSDSGFYLCAWSVPVRTGKNEQFFGPGTRLTVL.

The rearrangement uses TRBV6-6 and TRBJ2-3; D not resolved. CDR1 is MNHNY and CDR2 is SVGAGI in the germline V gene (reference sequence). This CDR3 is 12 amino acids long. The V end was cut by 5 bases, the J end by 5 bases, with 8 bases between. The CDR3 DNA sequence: TGTGCCAGCAGTCCCAGTCGAGATACGCAGTATTTT. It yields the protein CASSPSRDTQYF.

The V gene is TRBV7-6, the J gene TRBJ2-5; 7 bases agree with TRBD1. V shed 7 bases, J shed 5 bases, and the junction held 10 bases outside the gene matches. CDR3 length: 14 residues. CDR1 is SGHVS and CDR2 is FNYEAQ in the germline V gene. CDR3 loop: CASNHGGQAETQYF. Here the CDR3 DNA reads TGTGCCAGCAACCATGGCGGACAGGCGGAGACCCAGTACTTC. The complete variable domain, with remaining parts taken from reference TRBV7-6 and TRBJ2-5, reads GAGVSQSPRYKVTKRGQDVALRCDPISGHVSLYWYRQALGQGPEFLTYFNYEAQQDKSGLPNDRFSAERPEGSISTLTIQRTEQRDSAMYRCASNHGGQAETQYFGPGTRLLVL.